What follows are 28 T cell receptor beta chains derived from one specimen sequenced in a study of OX40 agonist ivuxolimab in advanced cancers. The assay was immunoSEQ multiplex PCR, and TCRdb's table has in-frame clones only and misses some. The table lists some 45,000 clones, 84% of them singletons. The sample was CD4+ or CD8+ T cells sorted from blood, taken in a trial of the OX40 agonist ivuxolimab. These receptors all stem from an adult with an advanced solid tumor such as melanoma, head and neck, liver or kidney cancer.

The genes are TRBV19 and TRBJ1-5, with TRBD1 matching over 8 bases. This CDR3 spans 16 amino acids. CDR1 is LNHDA and CDR2 is SQIVND in the germline V gene (reference sequence). V lost 3 bases and J lost 0; bases outside the gene matches: 4. CDR3 in DNA: TGTGCCAGTAGTATTGGGACAGGCTATAGCAATCAGCCCCAGCATTTT. Protein sequence: CASSIGTGYSNQPQHF.

The chain links TRBV2 to TRBJ1-5, with a possible D match to TRBD1 (5 bases). The germline V gene has CDR1 SNHLY and CDR2 FYNNEI. V lost 0 bases and J 8 bases, leaving 14 bases between the germline ends. The CDR3 runs 15 residues. The CDR3 is CASSEALRGREPQHF. The CDR3 DNA sequence: TGTGCCAGCAGTGAAGCGCTTCGGGGGAGGGAGCCCCAGCATTTT.

The chain joins TRBV7-9 to TRBJ2-3; D is uncertain. Trimming pared 5 bases from V and 0 bases from J, leaving 3 bases between. Germline CDR1 reads SEHNR; CDR2 reads FQNEAQ (reference sequence). The CDR3 has 12 residues. For the CDR3, the DNA is TGTGCCAGCAGCACTAGCACAGATACGCAGTATTTT. It specifies CASSTSTDTQYF.

This clone occurred a few times. This chain uses TRBV10-3 with TRBJ1-5, with a tentative D call TRBD1 (6 bases). This CDR3 has 13 amino acids. CDR1 and CDR2 (germline): ENHRY, SYGVKD. Trimming stripped 9 bases from V and 5 bases from J, with 14 bases between. This CDR3 reads CAMGQGRDQPQHF. The CDR3 bases are TGTGCCATGGGCCAGGGGAGGGATCAGCCCCAGCATTTT.

V is TRBV6-5 and J is TRBJ1-2, with unresolved D. CDR3 length equals 11 residues. In germline, CDR1 is MNHEY, CDR2 SVGAGI. V dropped 5 bases and J dropped 9 bases, with 10 bases sitting between them. CDR3 bases: TGTGCCAGCAGTAACAGTCTGAGCTACACCTTC. It yields the protein CASSNSLSYTF.

V and J are TRBV5-1 and TRBJ1-6, with a possible D match to TRBD1 (6 bases). The CDR3 covers 16 residues. Deletions cut 0 bases from V and 8 bases from J, with 15 bases between. Germline V lookup: CDR1 SGHRS, CDR2 YFSETQ. CDR3 in DNA: TGCGCCAGCAGCTTGGGAGGGGGAGGGAAGGATTCACCCCTCCACTTT. Its translation is CASSLGGGGKDSPLHF.

The chain employs TRBV6-6 and TRBJ2-1; 7 nucleotides align to TRBD2. This CDR3 has 14 amino acids. CDR1 and CDR2 from the germline V gene are MNHNY and SVGAGI (reference sequence). Trimming removed 7 bases from V and 3 bases from J; junction bases left unmatched: 6. In nucleotides, the CDR3 is TGTGCCAGCACCACTAGCGTTCACTACAATGAGCAGTTCTTC. It encodes CASTTSVHYNEQFF.

The V call is TRBV4-1, the J call TRBJ1-2, with 8 bases matching TRBD1. The CDR3 runs 16 residues. The ends lost 4 bases at V and 0 bases at J; junction bases unmatched: 7. CDR1 is MGHRA and CDR2 is YSYEKL in the germline V gene. CDR3 in amino acids: CASSPRGQGANYGYTF. For the CDR3, the DNA is TGCGCCAGCAGCCCCAGGGGGCAGGGAGCTAACTATGGCTACACCTTC.

The chain carries TRBV27 and TRBJ2-7, with 8 bases fitting TRBD1. J lost 2 bases, V lost 3 bases, and 9 bases had no gene match. There are 16 residues in the CDR3. From germline, CDR1 is MNHEY and CDR2 SMNVEV (reference sequence). CDR3 in amino acids: CASSFTGGQVAYEQYF. CDR3 in DNA: TGTGCCAGCAGTTTTACAGGGGGACAGGTCGCCTACGAGCAGTACTTC.

This clone has only a few counts. This chain joins TRBV5-1 and TRBJ2-1; D ambiguous. The CDR3 covers 13 residues. Trimming took off 0 bases at V and 7 bases at J, with 8 bases between the two ends. CDR1 SGHRS and CDR2 YFSETQ come from the germline V gene. CDR3 region: CASSLAVRNEQFF. CDR3 sequence (DNA): TGCGCCAGCAGCTTGGCCGTGCGGAATGAGCAGTTCTTC.

The V and J genes are TRBV2 and TRBJ1-4; D uncertain. Germline V CDR1 and CDR2: SNHLY, FYNNEI. V gave up 4 bases and J gave up 7 bases, with 7 bases separating them. This CDR3 has 12 amino acids. The CDR3 region has the DNA TGTGCCAGCAGTGTCCGGAGTGAAAAACTGTTTTTT. Encoded protein: CASSVRSEKLFF. Using reference TRBV2 and TRBJ1-4 for the parts outside the CDR3, the full variable domain is EPEVTQTPSHQVTQMGQEVILRCVPISNHLYFYWYRQILGQKVEFLVSFYNNEISEKSEIFDDQFSVERPDGSNFTLKIRSTKLEDSAMYFCASSVRSEKLFFGSGTQLSVL.

The rearrangement uses TRBV11-2 and TRBJ2-1; TRBD1 might be the D (7 bases). The ends were cut back, 7 bases at V and 4 bases at J, with 14 bases in the middle. The CDR3 contains 14 residues. Per the germline V gene, CDR1 is SGHAT and CDR2 is FQNNGV. The CDR3 sequence: CASTAGQLYNEQFF. The CDR3 nucleotides read TGTGCCAGCACCGCGGGACAGCTTTACAATGAGCAGTTCTTC.

J is TRBJ2-7 and V is TRBV10-1; possibly TRBD1 for D (6 bases). The CDR3 has 13 residues. Germline CDR1 reads WNHNN; CDR2 reads SYGVQD (reference sequence). V lost 10 bases and J lost 6, with 19 bases in between. The CDR3 sequence: CATLCGPGAEQYF. The CDR3 DNA follows: TGCGCCACTCTCTGTGGGCCAGGGGCCGAGCAGTACTTC.

The V call is TRBV2, the J call TRBJ2-4; perhaps TRBD2 as D (5 bases). The CDR3 contains 15 residues. The V and J ends lost 6 bases and 4 bases respectively, with 16 bases between them. Germline lookup yields CDR1 SNHLY and CDR2 FYNNEI. Here the CDR3 reads CASRPTSLGKNIQYF. CDR3 in DNA: TGTGCCAGCAGGCCCACTAGTTTGGGGAAAAACATTCAGTACTTC.

The CDR3 coding sequence is TGTGCCAGCTCATCCCCAGGGTATTTTAGCGACAATGAGCAGTTCTTC. It codes for CASSSPGYFSDNEQFF. The gene calls are TRBV18 and TRBJ2-1; the D call may be TRBD1 or TRBD2 (5 bases each). V was trimmed by 5 bases and J by 5 bases, leaving 19 bases between them. In germline, CDR1 is KGHSH, CDR2 LQKENI. There are 16 residues in the CDR3.

This clone was counted a single time. The chain is built from TRBV7-9 and TRBJ2-2, with no clear D. Trimming cost V 2 bases and J 2 bases, with 0 bases left between them. Germline CDR1 SEHNR, CDR2 FQNEAQ (reference sequence). This CDR3 spans 12 amino acids. The CDR3 region is CASSLNTGELFF. CDR3 in DNA: TGTGCCAGCAGCTTAAACACCGGGGAGCTGTTTTTT.

This sequence joins TRBV5-1 and TRBJ2-3, with D maybe TRBD2 (6 bases). V shed 0 bases and J shed 7 bases, with 15 bases lying between them. The germline gives CDR1 SGHRS, CDR2 YFSETQ. The CDR3 contains 15 residues. Written as DNA, the CDR3 is TGCGCCAGCAGCTTGGCGGGAGACCATTCAAATACGCAGTATTTT. This gives the protein CASSLAGDHSNTQYF.

This chain joins TRBV11-2 and TRBJ2-7, with D perhaps matching TRBD2 (6 bases). This CDR3 contains 13 residues. Germline V gene sequence: CDR1 SGHAT, CDR2 FQNNGV. Between the trimmed V and J ends, which lost 3 bases and 2 bases, there was a span of 8 bases. CDR3 coding DNA: TGTGCCAGCAGCTTGGCGGGAACCTACGAGCAGTACTTC. Its translation: CASSLAGTYEQYF.

The V gene is TRBV4-3, the J gene TRBJ1-1; D is ambiguous. This CDR3 is 13 amino acids long. Germline values: CDR1 LGHNA, CDR2 YSLEER. Trimming removed 0 bases at V and 5 bases at J, with 7 bases between. The chain's CDR3 is CASSQDGGTEAFF. CDR3 DNA: TGCGCCAGCAGCCAAGATGGAGGGACTGAAGCTTTCTTT.

This chain uses TRBV14 with TRBJ2-2, with TRBD2 matching 9 bases. V shed 5 bases and J 6 bases; nucleotides not matched to a gene: 13. Germline CDR1 SGHDN, CDR2 FVKESK. CDR3 size: 17 residues. The CDR3 spells CASSSERGGGGAGELFF. CDR3 in DNA: TGTGCCAGCAGCTCCGAGAGAGGAGGCGGGGGGGCCGGGGAGCTGTTTTTT.

The chain is built from TRBV7-9 and TRBJ2-2, with 10 nucleotides matching TRBD1. The germline gives CDR1 SEHNR, CDR2 FQNEAQ (reference sequence). The CDR3 runs to 14 residues. V gave up 6 bases and J gave up 7 bases; unmatched junction bases: 5. The CDR3 here is CASSHWDRGGELFF. The CDR3, as DNA: TGTGCCAGCAGTCACTGGGACAGGGGCGGGGAGCTGTTTTTT.

V gene TRBV7-3 combines with J gene TRBJ1-5; no firm D call. The ends were cut back, 3 bases at V and 4 bases at J, with 7 bases in the middle. CDR1 is SGHTA, CDR2 FQGTGA, per germline. CDR3 length equals 13 residues. The CDR3 region has the DNA TGTGCCAGCAGCTTTAGGGAGAATCAGCCCCAGCATTTT. This sequence encodes CASSFRENQPQHF.

CDR3 amino acids: CASSQGTGNTNYGYTF. DNA of the CDR3: TGCGCCAGCAGCCAAGGGACAGGGAATACTAACTATGGCTACACCTTC. The chain uses TRBV4-1 and TRBJ1-2; 8 nucleotides agree with TRBD1. The germline V gene has CDR1 MGHRA and CDR2 YSYEKL. V lost 1 base and J lost 0; bases outside the gene matches: 4. This CDR3 is built from 16 residues.

This clone was found once. J is TRBJ1-2 and V is TRBV6-5; D gene ambiguous. This CDR3 comprises 13 residues. Germline loops: CDR1 MNHEY, CDR2 SVGAGI. V was trimmed by 7 bases and J by 4 bases, leaving 13 bases between them. CDR3 in amino acids: CASKLALPYGYTF. The CDR3 bases are TGTGCCAGCAAGCTCGCTCTCCCCTATGGCTACACCTTC.

V and J are TRBV11-2 and TRBJ2-7; a weak D match, TRBD1 (8 bases). V was clipped by 5 bases and J by 4 bases, with 18 bases between them. The germline V gene encodes CDR1 SGHAT and CDR2 FQNNGV. The CDR3 has 15 residues. The DNA of the CDR3 is TGTGCCAGCAGCGCCAACAGGGGGGAGGGGTACGAGCAGTACTTC. It translates to CASSANRGEGYEQYF. The whole variable domain, remainder taken from reference TRBV11-2 and TRBJ2-7, is EAGVAQSPRYKIIEKRQSVAFWCNPISGHATLYWYQQILGQGPKLLIQFQNNGVVDDSQLPKDRFSAERLKGVDSTLKIQPAKLEDSAVYLCASSANRGEGYEQYFGPGTRLTVT.

This rearrangement joins TRBV11-2 to TRBJ1-4; D gene uncertain. The V end lost 4 bases, the J end lost 4 bases, and 13 bases lay between the germline ends. The CDR3 totals 15 residues. Germline V CDR1 and CDR2: SGHAT, FQNNGV. The CDR3 region is CASSWWGRFNEKLFF. CDR3 coding DNA: TGTGCCAGCAGCTGGTGGGGTCGATTTAATGAAAAACTGTTTTTT.

V gene TRBV19 combines with J gene TRBJ1-5; D remains unclear. The CDR3 is 13 amino acids. Germline V CDR1 and CDR2: LNHDA, SQIVND (reference sequence). V was shortened by 4 bases and J by 5 bases, with 9 bases between the two germline ends. The CDR3 sequence is CASSTGSHQPQHF. CDR3 in DNA: TGTGCCAGTAGTACGGGGAGTCATCAGCCCCAGCATTTT.

The chain combines TRBV9 with TRBJ2-3; D uncertain. Germline V gives CDR1 SGDLS, CDR2 YYNGEE. Trimming removed 0 bases at V and 0 bases at J, with 14 bases between. The CDR3 sequence is 17 residues long. This CDR3 is CASSVAPAAKSTDTQYF. In DNA, the CDR3 is TGTGCCAGCAGCGTAGCCCCGGCAGCGAAAAGCACAGATACGCAGTATTTT.